Listed below are T cell receptor beta chains from one sample, sequenced in a study of T-cell reconstitution after alpha-beta-depleted transplantation in children. Via MiXCR, TCRdb re-called the PCR reads, giving one row per CDR3 protein. The table lists 440,000 or so distinct CDR3 sequences, 11% of them singletons, with about 5% in the top ten. This material consisted of PBMCs from the stem cell graft donor, taken from the stem cell graft. All receptors come from a human donor who donated a stem cell graft to a child with acute myeloid leukemia. Each CDR3 is given with its conserved first and last residue. The D gene is left open where the match is weak. Expanded clones get a size class; other rows say once, few or many, or leave the size out.

D gene	V gene	clone size	J gene	CDR3 DNA	CDR3 protein
-	TRBV12-3/TRBV12-4	-	TRBJ2-6	TGTGCCAGCAGTTTATCGGCCGCTGGGGCCAACGTCCTGACTTTC	CASSLSAAGANVLTF
TRBD2	TRBV20-1	-	TRBJ2-3	TGCGGAGGGGAGGGCCCGAATCAAGATACGCAGTATTTT	CGGEGPNQDTQYF
TRBD2	TRBV12-3/TRBV12-4	many	TRBJ2-5	TGTGCCAGCAGCCCAACTAGCGGGGTAGGGACCCAGTACTTC	CASSPTSGVGTQYF
-	TRBV7-3	few	TRBJ1-2	TGTGCCAGCGGACAAGGCGGGAACTATGGCTACACCTTC	CASGQGGNYGYTF
TRBD1	TRBV9	many	TRBJ2-4	TGTGCCAGCAGCGTGGCTCCGGGACAGGGGAACATTCAGTACTTC	CASSVAPGQGNIQYF
-	TRBV20-1	-	TRBJ2-1	TGCAGTGTTCCGCGGCGGGGCCACAATGAGCAGTTCTTC	CSVPRRGHNEQFF
TRBD2	TRBV7-9	few	TRBJ2-3	TGTGCCAGCAGCACCCAAGCGGGAGGTAGCACAGATACGCAGTATTTT	CASSTQAGGSTDTQYF
TRBD2	TRBV20-1	few	TRBJ2-5	TGCAGTGCTAGTATCTCGGGAGGGTACCAAGAGACCCAGTACTTC	CSASISGGYQETQYF
-	TRBV5-6	-	TRBJ2-7	TGTGCCAGCAGCTCGCGGGGAGACAGGGCTTCCTACGAGCAGTACTTC	CASSSRGDRASYEQYF
TRBD1	TRBV9	few	TRBJ1-6	TGTGCCAGCAGCGGAAGGGACAGGGGTACCAATTCACCCCTCCACTTT	CASSGRDRGTNSPLHF
TRBD1	TRBV18	few	TRBJ2-6	TGTGCCAGCTCAACCTACCGCGCCATCGGACAGGATTACTCTGGGGCCAACGTCCTGACTTTC	CASSTYRAIGQDYSGANVLTF
TRBD2	TRBV12-3/TRBV12-4	-	TRBJ2-2	TGTGCCAGCAGATCTAGCGGCCCGAACACCGGGGAGCTGTTTTTT	CASRSSGPNTGELFF
-	TRBV12-3/TRBV12-4	few	TRBJ2-2	TGTGCCAGCAGTTTGGGTCAAGGAATGAACACCGGGGAGCTGTTTTTT	CASSLGQGMNTGELFF
TRBD1	TRBV20-1	many	TRBJ1-2	TGCAGTGCTAGAGCCCCGGGACAGGGCCTTCTGGGCTACACCTTC	CSARAPGQGLLGYTF
-	TRBV18	-	TRBJ2-5	TGTGCCAGCTCCGACGCTAGAGAAGAGACCCAGTACTTC	CASSDAREETQYF
-	TRBV5-6	few	TRBJ2-5	TGTGCCAGCAGCTTGGTGGGGGGTTTCGAGACCCAGTACTTC	CASSLVGGFETQYF
TRBD1	TRBV20-1	few	TRBJ2-2	TGCAGTGCTAAAGATCGACAGGGGGGTGTCGGGGAGCTGTTTTTT	CSAKDRQGGVGELFF
-	TRBV7-6	many	TRBJ1-2	TGTGCCAGCAGCTTCTCTCCCGAAAACTATGGCTACACCTTC	CASSFSPENYGYTF
-	TRBV7-9	-	TRBJ2-1	TGTGCCAGCACGGCGGCGGGGAACCAAGACAATGAGCAGTTCTTC	CASTAAGNQDNEQFF
-	TRBV19	-	TRBJ2-2	TGTGCCAGTAGTCCAAGACAGGAAGCCTACACCGGGGAGCTGTTTTTT	CASSPRQEAYTGELFF
-	TRBV9	few	TRBJ1-2	TGTGCCAGCAGCGTAGCTGGACGGAACTATGGCTACACCTTC	CASSVAGRNYGYTF
TRBD1	TRBV7-2	-	TRBJ1-2	TGTGCCAGCGGCTTACAGGACAGGGCGACGGGCTACACCTTC	CASGLQDRATGYTF
-	TRBV7-9	-	TRBJ2-7	TGTGCCAGCATTAGGGGTTCCGAGCAGTACTTC	CASIRGSEQYF
-	TRBV6-1	few	TRBJ1-2	TGTGCCAGCACCAACTGGGCGGGCGGGGCAGCTAACTATGGCTACACCTTC	CASTNWAGGAANYGYTF
TRBD1	TRBV20-1	-	TRBJ1-2	TGCAGTGCTGACCTCCCGGGACAGATTCCAAGATTCTATGGCTACACCTTC	CSADLPGQIPRFYGYTF
-	TRBV6-8	-	TRBJ2-1	TGTGCCAGCAGTTACGGGGCGGAGGGGGACTCCTACAATGAGCAGTTCTTC	CASSYGAEGDSYNEQFF
TRBD2	TRBV4-3	-	TRBJ2-1	TGCGCCAGCAGCCAAGATCTAGCGGGGTACAATGAGCAGTTCTTC	CASSQDLAGYNEQFF
-	TRBV10-3	few	TRBJ2-2	TGTGCCATCAGTGAGTTCCCCGGGGAGCTGTTTTTT	CAISEFPGELFF
TRBD1	TRBV25-1	many	TRBJ1-2	TGTGCCAGCAGTGCTACCTCCGGGACAGAAATCTATGGCTACACCTTC	CASSATSGTEIYGYTF
TRBD1	TRBV5-1	many	TRBJ1-6	TGCGCCAGCAGCTTGGAGGACAGGGGTTATTCACCCCTCCACTTT	CASSLEDRGYSPLHF
TRBD2	TRBV4-2	many	TRBJ2-3	TGTGCCAGCACCTATGACCCCCTAGCGGGAGATGTCGATACGCAGTATTTT	CASTYDPLAGDVDTQYF
TRBD2	TRBV3-1	few	TRBJ2-7	TGTGCCAGCAGCCAAACGCTCGGGAGGACCTCCGACGAGCAGTACTTC	CASSQTLGRTSDEQYF
TRBD2	TRBV3-1	many	TRBJ2-1	TGTGCCAGCAGCCGGTTGACTAGCGGGATCTCTCACAATGAGCAGTTCTTC	CASSRLTSGISHNEQFF
-	TRBV7-2	-	TRBJ2-2	TGTGCCAGCAGCTTAAGCGCGGGGACCCACCCCGGGGAGCTGTTTTTT	CASSLSAGTHPGELFF
-	TRBV7-2	few	TRBJ1-2	TGTGCCAGCAGCTTATCTGGCCGGGGGCTTAATGGCTACACCTTC	CASSLSGRGLNGYTF
-	TRBV12-5	-	TRBJ2-3	TGTGCTGACAGTGGGGAGACAGATACGCAGTATTTT	CADSGETDTQYF
-	TRBV4-3	many	TRBJ2-3	TGCGCCAGCAGCCAAGACCTGTTCTGGACAGATACGCAGTATTTT	CASSQDLFWTDTQYF
-	TRBV2	-	TRBJ2-2	TGTGCCAGCACCCCGGGGGCGGTCACCGGGGAGCTGTTTTTT	CASTPGAVTGELFF
-	TRBV5-1	-	TRBJ1-4	TGCGCCAGCAGCTTCCCGGAAGGAGAAAAACTGTTTTTT	CASSFPEGEKLFF
TRBD2	TRBV4-3	-	TRBJ2-1	TGCGCCAGCAGCCAAGGTGATAGCGGGAGGTGGCAGTTCTTC	CASSQGDSGRWQFF
-	TRBV7-8	few	TRBJ2-2	TGTGCCAGCAGCCAGGAAGGTGGCGGGGAGCTGTTTTTT	CASSQEGGGELFF
TRBD2	TRBV19	few	TRBJ2-1	TGTGCCAGTAGTACTAGCGGGAGCCTTAACAATGAGCAGTTCTTC	CASSTSGSLNNEQFF
-	TRBV7-2	few	TRBJ2-3	TGTGCCAGCAGCTCCCCGGGACTGGGACCAGATACGCAGTATTTT	CASSSPGLGPDTQYF
TRBD1	TRBV29-1	-	TRBJ1-6	TGCAGCGTCTCGACAGGGTTTGGCGATAATTCACCCCTCCACTTT	CSVSTGFGDNSPLHF
TRBD1	TRBV9	-	TRBJ2-1	TGTGCCAGCAGCGCAACAGGGGGCGCTGGCAGGGGTGAGCAGTTCTTC	CASSATGGAGRGEQFF
-	TRBV20-1	few	TRBJ2-3	TGCAGTGCTAGAGCGGAGGCCGGCCCAGATACGCAGTATTTT	CSARAEAGPDTQYF
TRBD1	TRBV10-3	-	TRBJ2-1	TGTGCCATCAGGGTGACAGGGGCACTGAACCACAATGAGCAGTTCTTC	CAIRVTGALNHNEQFF
-	TRBV10-3	few	TRBJ2-7	TGTGCCATCAGTGAGTCGATTAGCCTTCACGAGCAGTACTTC	CAISESISLHEQYF
-	TRBV4-1	few	TRBJ2-3	TGCGCCAGCAGCCAAGATGCGGGGCAAAGGCTCACAGATACGCAGTATTTT	CASSQDAGQRLTDTQYF
-	TRBV20-1	-	TRBJ2-6	TGCAGTGCCCCCCGTGGGGACTCGCCGGCCAACGTCCTGACTTTC	CSAPRGDSPANVLTF
TRBD1	TRBV20-1	few	TRBJ1-1	TGCAGTGCTAGGGGGACAGGGGGCCGGACTGAAGCTTTCTTT	CSARGTGGRTEAFF
-	TRBV2	few	TRBJ2-2	TGTGCCAGCACCCCTACGGACTGGGCCGGGGAGCTGTTTTTT	CASTPTDWAGELFF
TRBD1	TRBV5-1	-	TRBJ1-4	TGCGCCAGCAGCTTGTACGGGACAGGGCGAGAAAAACTGTTTTTT	CASSLYGTGREKLFF
TRBD2	TRBV12-3/TRBV12-4	-	TRBJ2-1	TGTGCCAGCAATCTACACGGGGGGAATGAGCAGTTCTTC	CASNLHGGNEQFF
TRBD2	TRBV20-1	-	TRBJ2-1	TGCAGTGCTGGACTAGCGGGAGGCCGTACCAATGAGCAGTTCTTC	CSAGLAGGRTNEQFF